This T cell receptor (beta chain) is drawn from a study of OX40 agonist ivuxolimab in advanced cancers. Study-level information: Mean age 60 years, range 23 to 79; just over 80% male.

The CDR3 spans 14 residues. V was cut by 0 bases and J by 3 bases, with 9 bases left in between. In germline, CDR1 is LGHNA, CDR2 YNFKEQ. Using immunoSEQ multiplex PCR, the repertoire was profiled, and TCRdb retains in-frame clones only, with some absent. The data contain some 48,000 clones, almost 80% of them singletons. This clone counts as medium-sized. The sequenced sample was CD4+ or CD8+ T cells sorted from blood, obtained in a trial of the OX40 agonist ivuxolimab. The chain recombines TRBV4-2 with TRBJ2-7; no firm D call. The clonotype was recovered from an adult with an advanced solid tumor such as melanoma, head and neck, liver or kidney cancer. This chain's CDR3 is CASSQDTDLYEQYF. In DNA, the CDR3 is TGTGCCAGCAGCCAAGACACCGACCTCTACGAGCAGTACTTC.